What follows are 15 T cell receptor beta chains derived from one specimen sequenced in a study of cytomegalovirus exposure and HLA in healthy donors. The study ran its PCR with 60 Vbeta and 13 Jbeta primers. The repertoire was sequenced with immunoSEQ multiplex PCR; TCRdb's copy has only in-frame clones and lacks some. Of 150,000 to 200,000 clones listed, roughly 85% are singletons. Source material: PBMCs. These receptors came from a woman between 40 and 50 years old in good health and CMV-seronegative.

This clone showed up just once. The rearrangement uses TRBV6-4 and TRBJ1-1; D ambiguous. There are 13 residues in the CDR3. The V and J ends lost 2 bases and 5 bases respectively, with 9 bases between them. Germline V gene lookup returns CDR1 MRHNA and CDR2 SNTAGT. DNA for the CDR3: TGTGCCAGCAGTGACGAGGGTGGGACTGAAGCTTTCTTT. This codes for CASSDEGGTEAFF.

This clone was counted between two and nine times. The CDR3 DNA reads as TGTGCCAGCAGCCAAGTCTTAGTGAATTCACCCCTCCACTTT. Amino acid sequence: CASSQVLVNSPLHF. The chain joins TRBV14 to TRBJ1-6, with D unclear. Germline CDR1 SGHDN, CDR2 FVKESK. V lost 1 base and J 7 bases, leaving 8 bases between the germline ends. CDR3 length: 14 residues.

The chain combines TRBV7-6 with TRBJ1-1; no firm D call. This CDR3 comprises 15 residues. V lost 2 bases, J lost 4 bases, and 14 bases lay in between. Germline V CDR1 and CDR2: SGHVS, FNYEAQ. CDR3 in amino acids: CASSLTSPWSTEAFF. Written as DNA, the CDR3 is TGTGCCAGCAGCTTAACTAGTCCTTGGAGCACTGAAGCTTTCTTT. Combining the CDR3 with reference TRBV7-6 and TRBJ1-1 gives the whole variable domain GAGVSQSPRYKVTKRGQDVALRCDPISGHVSLYWYRQALGQGPEFLTYFNYEAQQDKSGLPNDRFSAERPEGSISTLTIQRTEQRDSAMYRCASSLTSPWSTEAFFGQGTRLTVV.

This rearrangement joins TRBV7-9 to TRBJ2-1; D not certain. Germline loops: CDR1 SEHNR, CDR2 FQNEAQ (reference sequence). The CDR3 is made up of 12 amino acids. In nucleotides, the CDR3 is TGTTCTTCTGAATGGCTTTACAATGAGCAGTTCTTC. It specifies CSSEWLYNEQFF. Filled out from reference TRBV7-9 and TRBJ2-1, the complete variable domain reads DTGVSQNPRHKITKRGQNVTFRCDPISEHNRLYWYRQTLGQGPEFLTYFQNEAQLEKSRLLSDRFSAERPKGSFSTLEIQRTEQGDSAMYLCSSEWLYNEQFFGPGTRLTVL.

The gene calls are TRBV10-2 and TRBJ2-5; the match to TRBD2 covers 14 bases. The germline V gene has CDR1 WSHSY and CDR2 SAAADI. Trimming took 4 bases from V and 1 from J; bases not matched to a gene: 5. CDR3 size: 17 residues. The CDR3 loop is CASSGGLAGGFQETQYF. The CDR3, as DNA: TGCGCCAGCAGTGGAGGACTAGCGGGGGGCTTCCAAGAGACCCAGTACTTC.

The CDR3 loop reads CASSYSPGGLSYEQYF. DNA for the CDR3: TGTGCCAGCAGTTACTCTCCAGGGGGCTTATCCTACGAGCAGTACTTC. The genes are TRBV6-6 and TRBJ2-7; 8 bases agree with TRBD1. With 0 bases clipped from V and 1 base from J, the junction kept 5 bases outside the gene matches. The CDR3 covers 16 residues. Germline values: CDR1 MNHNY, CDR2 SVGAGI (reference sequence).

In its sample, this clone was seen once. Written as DNA, the CDR3 is TGTGCTAGTGGTTTGTTCGGGACAGGGGTATTTGGCTACACCTTC. Amino acids: CASGLFGTGVFGYTF. The V and J genes are TRBV12-5 and TRBJ1-2; TRBD1 aligns across 10 bases. After removal of 2 bases from V and 7 bases from J, the junction contained 7 bases not matched to a gene. Germline V gene lookup returns CDR1 LGHNT and CDR2 FRNRAP. The CDR3 totals 15 residues.

This clone has just a few counts. The rearrangement joins TRBV9 to TRBJ2-7; 9 nucleotides agree with TRBD1. With V trimmed by 3 bases and J by 5 bases, 6 bases remained unmatched. This CDR3 has 14 amino acids. Germline V gene sequence: CDR1 SGDLS, CDR2 YYNGEE. The CDR3 spells CASSEGDRAHEQYF. DNA for the CDR3: TGTGCCAGCAGCGAGGGGGACAGGGCCCACGAGCAGTACTTC.

The chain recombines TRBV11-3 with TRBJ1-1; 11 positions match TRBD1. Germline trimming cut 3 bases from V and 1 base from J; bases unmatched to any gene: 7. This CDR3 is built from 17 residues. From germline, CDR1 is SGHNT and CDR2 YENEEA. CDR3 sequence reads: CASSFLGTGGGNTEAFF. For the CDR3, the DNA is TGTGCCAGCAGCTTCCTCGGGACAGGGGGAGGGAACACTGAAGCTTTCTTT.

The chain carries TRBV4-3 and TRBJ2-3, with D possibly TRBD2 on 5 matching bases. The CDR3 loop spans 16 amino acids. Trimming left V 4 bases short and J 0 bases short, with 14 bases between. Germline V gives CDR1 LGHNA, CDR2 YSLEER. The CDR3 sequence is CASSRDQRTSTDTQYF. In DNA, the CDR3 is TGCGCCAGCAGCCGAGATCAGCGGACCAGCACAGATACGCAGTATTTT.

The chain links TRBV2 to TRBJ1-2; the D gene is possibly TRBD1 (6 bases). The V gene's germline CDR1 is SNHLY and CDR2 FYNNEI. Trimming left V 7 bases short and J 4 bases short, with 10 bases between. The CDR3 is made up of 12 amino acids. Written as DNA, the CDR3 is TGTGCCAGCATTTGGGGGCCCTATGGCTACACCTTC. Its protein is CASIWGPYGYTF.

V is TRBV10-1 and J is TRBJ2-7; 9 bases are a match to TRBD1. The CDR3 has 14 residues. Germline assignment: CDR1 WNHNN and CDR2 SYGVQD (reference sequence). After removal of 5 bases from V and 5 bases from J, the junction contained 7 bases not matched to a gene. CDR3 sequence (DNA): TGCGCCAGCAGTCACCGGGACAGGGAGCACGAGCAGTACTTC. It is translated as CASSHRDREHEQYF.

This clone was seen once. The chain is built from TRBV14 and TRBJ2-1, with a weak D call TRBD2 (6 bases). Germline V gives CDR1 SGHDN, CDR2 FVKESK. This CDR3 has 14 residues. With 4 bases removed from V and 6 bases from J, the gap between germline ends came to 13 bases. The CDR3 DNA sequence: TGTGCCAGCAGCCCGTGGGGACTTCTCAATGAGCAGTTCTTC. Protein: CASSPWGLLNEQFF.

This chain joins TRBV14 and TRBJ1-1; no clear D gene. V lost 1 base and J lost 7, with 7 bases in between. Germline V gene data show CDR1 as SGHDN and CDR2 as FVKESK. There are 12 residues in the CDR3. The CDR3 sequence is CASSQGGIEAFF. The CDR3 coding sequence is TGTGCCAGCAGCCAAGGAGGGATTGAAGCTTTCTTT. Together with reference TRBV14 and TRBJ1-1, the CDR3 gives the full variable domain: EAGVTQFPSHSVIEKGQTVTLRCDPISGHDNLYWYRRVMGKEIKFLLHFVKESKQDESGMPNNRFLAERTGGTYSTLKVQPAELEDSGVYFCASSQGGIEAFFGQGTRLTVV.

This clone came up a few times. The chain links TRBV6-5 to TRBJ1-2; D is perhaps TRBD1 (6 bases). In germline, CDR1 is MNHEY, CDR2 SVGAGI. Trimming shortened V by 5 bases and J by 13 bases, and 23 bases separated the two germline ends. The CDR3 has 14 residues. The CDR3 here is CASSDPTGPSISTF. The CDR3 DNA sequence: TGTGCCAGCAGTGACCCGACAGGCCCCTCTATTAGCACCTTC.